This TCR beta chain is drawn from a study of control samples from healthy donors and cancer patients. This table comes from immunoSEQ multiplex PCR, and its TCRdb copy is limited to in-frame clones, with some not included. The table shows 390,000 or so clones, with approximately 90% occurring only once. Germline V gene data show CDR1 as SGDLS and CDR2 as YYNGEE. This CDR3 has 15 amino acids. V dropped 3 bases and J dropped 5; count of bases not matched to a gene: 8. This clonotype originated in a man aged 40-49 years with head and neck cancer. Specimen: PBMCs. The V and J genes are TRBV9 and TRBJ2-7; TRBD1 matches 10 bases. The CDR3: CASSGSGQGWNEQYF. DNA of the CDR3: TGTGCCAGCAGCGGCTCGGGACAGGGGTGGAACGAGCAGTACTTC. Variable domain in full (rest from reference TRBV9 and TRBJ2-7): DSGVTQTPKHLITATGQRVTLRCSPRSGDLSVYWYQQSLDQGLQFLIQYYNGEERAKGNILERFSAQQFPDLHSELNLSSLELGDSALYFCASSGSGQGWNEQYFGPGTRLTVT.